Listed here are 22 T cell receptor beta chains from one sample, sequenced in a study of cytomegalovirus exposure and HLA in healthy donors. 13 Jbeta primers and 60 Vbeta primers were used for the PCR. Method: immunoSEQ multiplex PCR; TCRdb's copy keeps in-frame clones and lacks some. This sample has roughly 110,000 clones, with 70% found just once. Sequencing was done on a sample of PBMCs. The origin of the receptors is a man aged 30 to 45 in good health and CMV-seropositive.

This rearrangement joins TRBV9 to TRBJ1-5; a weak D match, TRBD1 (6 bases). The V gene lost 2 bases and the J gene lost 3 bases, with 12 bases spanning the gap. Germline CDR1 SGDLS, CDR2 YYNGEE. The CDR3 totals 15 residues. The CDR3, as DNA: TGTGCCAGCAGCGTGCGAGGGGGGGACAATCAGCCCCAGCATTTT. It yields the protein CASSVRGGDNQPQHF.

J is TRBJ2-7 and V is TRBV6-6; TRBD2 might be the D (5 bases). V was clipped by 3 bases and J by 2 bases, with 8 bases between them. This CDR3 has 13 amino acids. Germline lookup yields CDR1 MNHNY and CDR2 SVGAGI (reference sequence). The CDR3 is CASSYTGTYEQYV. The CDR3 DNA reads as TGTGCCAGCAGTTATACGGGAACCTACGAGCAGTACGTC.

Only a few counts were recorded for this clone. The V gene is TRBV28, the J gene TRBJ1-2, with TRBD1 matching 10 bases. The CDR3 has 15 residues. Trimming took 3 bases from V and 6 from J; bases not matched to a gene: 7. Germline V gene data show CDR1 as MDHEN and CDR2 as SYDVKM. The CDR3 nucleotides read TGTGCCAGCAGTTTCCGGGACAGGGGTTTCCATGGCTACACCTTC. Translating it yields CASSFRDRGFHGYTF.

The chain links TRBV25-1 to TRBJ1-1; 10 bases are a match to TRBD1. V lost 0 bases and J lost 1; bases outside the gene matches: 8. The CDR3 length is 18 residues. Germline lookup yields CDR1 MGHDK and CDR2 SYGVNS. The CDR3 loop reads CASSEYFGQGEGNTEAFF. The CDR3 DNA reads TGTGCCAGCAGTGAATACTTTGGACAGGGGGAAGGGAACACTGAAGCTTTCTTT.

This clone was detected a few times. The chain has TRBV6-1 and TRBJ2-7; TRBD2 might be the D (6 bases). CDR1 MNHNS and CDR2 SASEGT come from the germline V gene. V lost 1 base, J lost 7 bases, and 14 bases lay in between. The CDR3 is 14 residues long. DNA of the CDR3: TGTGCCAGCAGTGAAGGCCCGGAGGGGCTTGAGCAGTACGTC. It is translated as CASSEGPEGLEQYV.

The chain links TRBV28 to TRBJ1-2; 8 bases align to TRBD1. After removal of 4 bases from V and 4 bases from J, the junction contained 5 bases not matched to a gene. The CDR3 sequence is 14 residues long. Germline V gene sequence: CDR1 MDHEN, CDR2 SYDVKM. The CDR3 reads CASSSWDRFYGYTF. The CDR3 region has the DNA TGTGCCAGCAGTTCGTGGGACAGGTTCTATGGCTACACCTTC.

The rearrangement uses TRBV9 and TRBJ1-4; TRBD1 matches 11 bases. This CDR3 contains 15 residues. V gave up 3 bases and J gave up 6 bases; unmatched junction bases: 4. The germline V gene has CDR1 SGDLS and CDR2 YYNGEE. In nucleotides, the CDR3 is TGTGCCAGCAGCGGGGGACAGGGGGAATATGAAAAACTGTTTTTT. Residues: CASSGGQGEYEKLFF.

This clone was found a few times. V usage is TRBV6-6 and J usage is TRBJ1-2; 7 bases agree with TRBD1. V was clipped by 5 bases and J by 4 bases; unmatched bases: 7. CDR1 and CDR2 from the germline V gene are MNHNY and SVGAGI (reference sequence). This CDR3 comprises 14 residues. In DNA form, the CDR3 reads TGTGCCAGCAGTCCTACAGGGGACAGCTATGGCTACACCTTC. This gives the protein CASSPTGDSYGYTF.

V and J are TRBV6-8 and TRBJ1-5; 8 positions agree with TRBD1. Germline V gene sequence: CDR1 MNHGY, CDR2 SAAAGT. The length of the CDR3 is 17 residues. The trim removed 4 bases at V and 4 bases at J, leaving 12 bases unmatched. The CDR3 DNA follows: TGTGCCAGCAGTTGGGACCCAGACAGGGGTGGGAATCAGCCCCAGCATTTT. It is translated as CASSWDPDRGGNQPQHF.

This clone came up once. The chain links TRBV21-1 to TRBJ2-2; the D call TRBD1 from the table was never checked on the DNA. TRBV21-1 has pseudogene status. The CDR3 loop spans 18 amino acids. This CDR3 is CASSRPDRGPLVAGELFF. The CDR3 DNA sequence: TGTGCCAGCAGCCGACCCGACAGGGGGCCTTTAGTGGCCGGGGAGCTGTTTTTT.

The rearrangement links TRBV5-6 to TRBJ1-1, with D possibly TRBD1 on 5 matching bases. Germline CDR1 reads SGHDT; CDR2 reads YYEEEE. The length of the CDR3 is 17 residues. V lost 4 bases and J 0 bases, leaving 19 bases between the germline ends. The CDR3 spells CASSTGVRAVVNTEAFF. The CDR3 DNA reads TGTGCCAGCAGCACGGGGGTAAGAGCGGTCGTGAACACTGAAGCTTTCTTT.

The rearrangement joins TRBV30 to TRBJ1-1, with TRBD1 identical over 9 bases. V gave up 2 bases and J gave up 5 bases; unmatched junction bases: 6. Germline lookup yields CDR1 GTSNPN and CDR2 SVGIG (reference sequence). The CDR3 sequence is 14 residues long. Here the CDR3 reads CAWSITGGQTEAFF. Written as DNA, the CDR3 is TGTGCCTGGAGTATAACAGGGGGCCAAACTGAAGCTTTCTTT.

Written as DNA, the CDR3 is TGTGCCAGCAGTTACAGCCTCGGACAGAGATCCTACGAGCAGTACTTC. Protein: CASSYSLGQRSYEQYF. The rearrangement uses TRBV28 and TRBJ2-7; D perhaps matches TRBD1 (6 bases). CDR1 MDHEN and CDR2 SYDVKM come from the germline V gene. V lost 4 bases to trimming and J lost 1 base, with 17 bases between them. The CDR3 is made up of 16 amino acids. Filled out from reference TRBV28 and TRBJ2-7, the complete variable domain reads DVKVTQSSRYLVKRTGEKVFLECVQDMDHENMFWYRQDPGLGLRLIYFSYDVKMKEKGDIPEGYSVSREKKERFSLILESASTNQTSMYLCASSYSLGQRSYEQYFGPGTRLTVT.

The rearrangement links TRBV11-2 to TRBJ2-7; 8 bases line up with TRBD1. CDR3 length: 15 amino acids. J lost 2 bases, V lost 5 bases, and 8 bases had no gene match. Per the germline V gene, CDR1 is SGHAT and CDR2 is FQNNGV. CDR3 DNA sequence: TGTGCCAGCAGCCTCAACCGGGACAGGACCTACGAGCAGTACTTC. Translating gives CASSLNRDRTYEQYF.

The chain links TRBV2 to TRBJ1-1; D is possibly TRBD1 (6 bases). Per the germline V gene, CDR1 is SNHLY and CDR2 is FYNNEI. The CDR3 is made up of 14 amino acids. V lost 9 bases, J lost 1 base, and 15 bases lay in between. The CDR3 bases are TGTGCCAGTGCCACAGGGAGGGGGAACACTGAAGCTTTCTTT. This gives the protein CASATGRGNTEAFF.

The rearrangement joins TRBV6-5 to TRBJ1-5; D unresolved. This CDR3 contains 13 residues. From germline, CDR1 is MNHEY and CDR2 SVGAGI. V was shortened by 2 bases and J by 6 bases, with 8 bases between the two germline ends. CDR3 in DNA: TGTGCCAGCAGTTACGGTACGAGTCAGCCCCAGCATTTT. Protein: CASSYGTSQPQHF.

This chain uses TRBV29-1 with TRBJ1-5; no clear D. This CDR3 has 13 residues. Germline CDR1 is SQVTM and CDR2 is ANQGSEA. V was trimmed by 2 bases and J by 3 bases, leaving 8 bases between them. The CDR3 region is CSVETETNQPQHF. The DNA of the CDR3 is TGCAGCGTTGAAACAGAAACCAATCAGCCCCAGCATTTT. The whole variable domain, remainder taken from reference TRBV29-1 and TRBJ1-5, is SAVISQKPSRDICQRGTSLTIQCQVDSQVTMMFWYRQQPGQSLTLIATANQGSEATYESGFVIDKFPISRPNLTFSTLTVSNMSPEDSSIYLCSVETETNQPQHFGDGTRLSIL.

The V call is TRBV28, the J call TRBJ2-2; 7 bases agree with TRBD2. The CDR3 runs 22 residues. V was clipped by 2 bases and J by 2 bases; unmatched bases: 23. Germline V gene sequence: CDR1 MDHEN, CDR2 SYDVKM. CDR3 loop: CASSLLPSGEGRVYRNTGELFF. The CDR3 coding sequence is TGTGCCAGCAGTTTACTACCTTCGGGGGAGGGACGCGTGTATAGAAACACCGGGGAGCTGTTTTTT.

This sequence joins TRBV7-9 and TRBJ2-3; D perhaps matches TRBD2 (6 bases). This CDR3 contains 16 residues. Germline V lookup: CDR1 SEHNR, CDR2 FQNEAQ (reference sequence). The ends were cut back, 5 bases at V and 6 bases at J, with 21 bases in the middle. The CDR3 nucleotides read TGTGCCAGCAGCCCCTTAATTAGCGGAATGGAGGATACGCAGTATTTT. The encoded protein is CASSPLISGMEDTQYF.

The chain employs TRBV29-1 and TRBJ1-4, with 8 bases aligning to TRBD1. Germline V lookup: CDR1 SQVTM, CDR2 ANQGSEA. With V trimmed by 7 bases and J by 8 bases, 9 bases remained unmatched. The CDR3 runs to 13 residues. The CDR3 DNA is TGCAGCGCTTCAGGGGGCGTTAAGGAAAAACTGTTTTTT. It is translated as CSASGGVKEKLFF.

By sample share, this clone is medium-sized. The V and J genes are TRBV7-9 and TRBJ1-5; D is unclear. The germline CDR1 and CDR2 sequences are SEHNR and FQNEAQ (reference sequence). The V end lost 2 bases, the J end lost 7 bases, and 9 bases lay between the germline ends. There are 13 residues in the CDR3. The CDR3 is CASSLPPRQPQHF. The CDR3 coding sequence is TGTGCCAGCAGCTTACCCCCGAGGCAGCCCCAGCATTTT.

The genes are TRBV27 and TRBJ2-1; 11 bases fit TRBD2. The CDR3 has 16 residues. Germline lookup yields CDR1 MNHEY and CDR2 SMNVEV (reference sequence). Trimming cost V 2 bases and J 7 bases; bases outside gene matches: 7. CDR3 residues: CASSLGLAGGLNEQFF. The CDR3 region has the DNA TGTGCCAGCAGTTTAGGCCTAGCGGGAGGACTTAATGAGCAGTTCTTC.